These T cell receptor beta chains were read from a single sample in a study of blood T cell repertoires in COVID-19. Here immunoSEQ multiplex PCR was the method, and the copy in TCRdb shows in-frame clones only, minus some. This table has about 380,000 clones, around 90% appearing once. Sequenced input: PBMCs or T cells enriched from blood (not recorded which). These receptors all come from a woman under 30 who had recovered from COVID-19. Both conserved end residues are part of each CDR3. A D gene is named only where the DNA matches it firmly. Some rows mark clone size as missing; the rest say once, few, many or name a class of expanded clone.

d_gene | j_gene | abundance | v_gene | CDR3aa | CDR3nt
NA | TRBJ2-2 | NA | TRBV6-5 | CASTPGANTGELFF | TGTGCCAGCACTCCAGGCGCGAACACCGGGGAGCTGTTTTTT
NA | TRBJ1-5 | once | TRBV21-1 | CASSKFGGGPRCNQPQHF | TGTGCCAGCAGTAAATTCGGTGGAGGGCCCCGATGCAATCAGCCCCAGCATTTT
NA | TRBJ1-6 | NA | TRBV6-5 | CASRTGGPSPLHF | TGTGCCAGCAGAACAGGCGGCCCCTCTCCCCTCCACTTT
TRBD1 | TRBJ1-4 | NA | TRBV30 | CAIEGGQGREKLFF | TGTGCGATCGAGGGGGGACAGGGGCGGGAAAAACTGTTTTTT
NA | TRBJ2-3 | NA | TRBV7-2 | CASSSLNSGDRTDTQYF | TGTGCCAGCAGCTCCCTCAATTCGGGGGACCGAACAGATACGCAGTATTTT
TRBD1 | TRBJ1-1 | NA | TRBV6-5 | CASSKSQGASTEAFF | TGTGCCAGCAGTAAAAGCCAGGGGGCGAGCACTGAAGCTTTCTTT
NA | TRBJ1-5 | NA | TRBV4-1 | CASSQDRGGQPQHF | TGCGCCAGCAGCCAAGATCGGGGGGGTCAGCCCCAGCATTTT
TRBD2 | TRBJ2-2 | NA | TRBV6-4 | CASRRTSGGNTGELFF | TGTGCCAGCAGAAGGACTAGCGGGGGCAACACCGGGGAGCTGTTTTTT
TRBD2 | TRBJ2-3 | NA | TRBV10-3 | CAISGTSGGDNTQYF | TGTGCCATCAGTGGAACTAGCGGGGGGGATAATACGCAGTATTTT
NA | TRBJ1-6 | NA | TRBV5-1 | CASSLAEEAHAPLHF | TGCGCCAGCAGCTTGGCCGAGGAGGCCCATGCACCCCTCCACTTT